This T cell receptor (beta chain) comes out of a study of blood T cell repertoires in COVID-19. In the study overall: The cDNA or gDNA used as material had been derived from T cells, B-cell-depleted T cells, or PBMCs.

Some clones are missing from TCRdb's copy, which holds only in-frame ones; the method was immunoSEQ multiplex PCR. The sample carries a few hundred thousand clones, over 75% recorded once. CDR3 length equals 14 residues. V gave up 1 base and J gave up 7 bases, with 11 bases separating them. Germline-derived CDR1 and CDR2 are LGHDT and YNNKEL (reference sequence). Source material: peripheral blood. The genes are TRBV3-1 (or the pseudogene TRBV3-2) and TRBJ2-1, with D perhaps matching TRBD1 (6 bases). This TCR derives from a human donor in a cohort sampled during active COVID-19. CDR3 bases: TGTGCCAGCAGCCAAGCGGGACATGAAAATGAGCAGTTCTTC. It yields the protein CASSQAGHENEQFF.